The 28 T cell receptor beta chains reported below all come from one sample, sequenced in a study of shared clonotypes between healthy human individuals. Method: immunoSEQ multiplex PCR; TCRdb's copy keeps in-frame clones and lacks some. The sample yields roughly 520,000 clones, 90% to 97% seen once. The sample was naive CD4+ T cells sorted from blood. Subset meaning: CD45RA+ positively selected. The receptor set was obtained from a woman younger than 45 in good health.

The chain has TRBV10-3 and TRBJ2-1; no reliable D call. The CDR3 has 14 residues. Trimming took off 4 bases at V and 8 bases at J, with 15 bases between the two ends. Germline CDR1 ENHRY, CDR2 SYGVKD. The CDR3 reads CAISGNPAIDEQFF. The CDR3 DNA reads as TGTGCCATCAGTGGGAACCCTGCTATCGATGAGCAGTTCTTC.

This chain links TRBV5-1 with TRBJ1-1; maybe TRBD1 (6 bases). V was shortened by 2 bases and J by 2 bases, with 10 bases between the two germline ends. Germline V gene lookup returns CDR1 SGHRS and CDR2 YFSETQ. The CDR3 length is 14 residues. The CDR3 here is CASSFQGPNTEAFF. CDR3 nucleotides: TGCGCCAGCAGCTTTCAGGGGCCAAACACTGAAGCTTTCTTT. Using reference TRBV5-1 and TRBJ1-1 for the parts outside the CDR3, the full variable domain is KAGVTQTPRYLIKTRGQQVTLSCSPISGHRSVSWYQQTPGQGLQFLFEYFSETQRNKGNFPGRFSGRQFSNSRSEMNVSTLELGDSALYLCASSFQGPNTEAFFGQGTRLTVV.

The chain employs TRBV11-2 and TRBJ1-2; the D is unclear. CDR3 length: 13 amino acids. The V and J ends lost 1 base and 7 bases respectively, with 10 bases between them. Germline V CDR1 and CDR2: SGHAT, FQNNGV. The CDR3 loop reads CASSLGDQTGYTF. In nucleotides, the CDR3 is TGTGCCAGCAGCTTAGGTGATCAGACTGGCTACACCTTC.

This clone turned up a few times. The chain carries TRBV2 and TRBJ1-5; tentative D call: TRBD1 (6 bases). CDR1 and CDR2 from the germline V gene are SNHLY and FYNNEI. This CDR3 has 15 amino acids. With 6 bases removed from V and 4 bases from J, the gap between germline ends came to 16 bases. CDR3 nucleotide sequence: TGTGCCAGCAGCCCCGGGTGGACAGTGAATCAGCCCCAGCATTTT. Protein: CASSPGWTVNQPQHF.

This chain joins TRBV4-1 and TRBJ2-7; 8 nucleotides line up with TRBD1. CDR3 length: 14 residues. Germline lookup yields CDR1 MGHRA and CDR2 YSYEKL. With 4 bases clipped from V and 5 bases from J, the junction kept 7 bases outside the gene matches. The CDR3 sequence is CASSPRQGTNEQYF. CDR3 in DNA: TGCGCCAGCAGCCCTAGACAGGGGACCAACGAGCAGTACTTC.

V gene TRBV28 combines with J gene TRBJ1-1; D might be TRBD1 (6 bases). CDR3 length: 16 residues. The V gene lost 5 bases and the J gene lost 1 base, with 17 bases spanning the gap. CDR1 and CDR2 from the germline V gene are MDHEN and SYDVKM. CDR3 bases: TGTGCCAGCAGTCCCTCAGGGGTAGCGAGGAACACTGAAGCTTTCTTT. Protein: CASSPSGVARNTEAFF.

The V and J genes are TRBV15 and TRBJ2-1, with D unclear. The V end was cut by 4 bases, the J end by 2 bases, with 9 bases between. Germline V gene data show CDR1 as LNHNV and CDR2 as YYDKDF (reference sequence). The CDR3 runs 14 residues. CDR3 region: CATSTTETYNEQFF. CDR3 DNA: TGTGCCACCAGCACAACAGAGACCTACAATGAGCAGTTCTTC.

This chain links TRBV9 with TRBJ2-7; maybe TRBD1 (5 bases). The CDR3 has 15 residues. V lost 0 bases, J lost 1 base, and 11 bases lay in between. Germline assignment: CDR1 SGDLS and CDR2 YYNGEE. The CDR3 region has the DNA TGTGCCAGCAGCGTAGATGGGGCCACTTCCTACGAGCAGTACTTC. The encoded protein is CASSVDGATSYEQYF.

This clone was seen just once. This chain links TRBV19 with TRBJ2-7, with a weak D call TRBD1 (5 bases). The germline V gene encodes CDR1 LNHDA and CDR2 SQIVND (reference sequence). Trimming took 10 bases from V and 2 from J, leaving 15 bases between them. This CDR3 comprises 13 residues. CDR3 residues: CATLMGPPYEQYF. The CDR3 DNA reads as TGTGCCACCTTGATGGGGCCCCCCTACGAGCAGTACTTC.

CDR3: CASSLVRLWETQYF. The CDR3 nucleotides read TGTGCCAGCAGCTTAGTCAGGTTGTGGGAGACCCAGTACTTC. V and J are TRBV7-8 and TRBJ2-5, with no clear D. Per the germline V gene, CDR1 is SGHVS and CDR2 is FQNEAQ. Between the trimmed V and J ends, which lost 1 base and 5 bases, there was a span of 11 bases. This CDR3 region has 14 residues.

This CDR3 is CASSQPVNRVLQAFF. The CDR3 nucleotides read TGCGCCAGCAGTCAACCAGTTAACAGGGTCCTTCAAGCTTTCTTT. The chain joins TRBV23-1 to TRBJ1-1, with D perhaps TRBD1 (6 bases). TRBV23-1 is an ORF, and what it does is uncertain. With 2 bases removed from V and 9 bases from J, the gap between germline ends came to 19 bases. The CDR3 contains 15 residues.

In the case of this clone: This sample also contains other DNA sequences that code for the same CDR3. The chain joins TRBV15 to TRBJ1-3, with TRBD1 matching 7 bases. Per germline, CDR1 LNHNV and CDR2 YYDKDF (reference sequence). V shed 1 base and J 0 bases; nucleotides not matched to a gene: 0. The CDR3 spans 15 residues. CDR3 sequence: CATSRGTGSGNTIYF. Written as DNA, the CDR3 is TGTGCCACCAGCAGAGGGACAGGCTCTGGAAACACCATATATTTT.

The gene calls are TRBV6-6 and TRBJ1-5; D ambiguous. V was clipped by 2 bases and J by 0 bases, with 8 bases between them. From germline, CDR1 is MNHNY and CDR2 SVGAGI (reference sequence). This CDR3 contains 15 residues. The CDR3 here is CASSYGSYSNQPQHF. The CDR3 region has the DNA TGTGCCAGCAGTTACGGCAGCTATAGCAATCAGCCCCAGCATTTT.

The V and J genes are TRBV19 and TRBJ1-1, with 10 bases identical to TRBD1. CDR3 length: 13 residues. J was trimmed by 3 bases and V by 10 bases; bases with no gene match: 5. The V gene's germline CDR1 is LNHDA and CDR2 SQIVND (reference sequence). CDR3 bases: TGTGCCATCGCGGACAGGGGGTACACTGAAGCTTTCTTT. This sequence encodes CAIADRGYTEAFF.

The V call is TRBV6-5, the J call TRBJ2-4; D gene unclear. Germline CDR1 is MNHEY and CDR2 is SVGAGI. The CDR3 loop spans 16 amino acids. Trimming took off 0 bases at V and 6 bases at J, with 15 bases between the two ends. The CDR3 here is CASSYSIHGLGNIQYF. CDR3 nucleotide sequence: TGTGCCAGCAGTTACTCGATACATGGGCTGGGAAACATTCAGTACTTC.

The chain uses TRBV6-6 and TRBJ2-7, with TRBD1 identical over 9 bases. After removal of 6 bases from V and 6 bases from J, the junction contained 3 bases not matched to a gene. CDR1 is MNHNY and CDR2 is SVGAGI in the germline V gene (reference sequence). CDR3 length: 12 amino acids. This CDR3 reads CASRQGASEQYF. The CDR3 coding sequence is TGTGCCAGCAGACAGGGGGCGAGCGAGCAGTACTTC.

In this sample, this clone turned up once. This rearrangement joins TRBV19 to TRBJ2-5; D call uncertain. Trimming took off 2 bases at V and 3 bases at J, with 7 bases between the two ends. This CDR3 comprises 13 residues. In germline, CDR1 is LNHDA, CDR2 SQIVND (reference sequence). This CDR3 is CASSIMEKETQYF. DNA of the CDR3: TGTGCCAGTAGTATAATGGAGAAAGAGACCCAGTACTTC.

This clone was picked up one time. This chain joins TRBV18 and TRBJ1-1; the D is unclear. The germline V gene encodes CDR1 KGHSH and CDR2 LQKENI. V was clipped by 3 bases and J by 1 base, with 6 bases between them. CDR3 length equals 13 residues. In DNA, the CDR3 is TGTGCCAGCTCACCCTACGAGAACACTGAAGCTTTCTTT. Translated, it gives CASSPYENTEAFF. Together with reference TRBV18 and TRBJ1-1, the CDR3 gives the full variable domain: NAGVMQNPRHLVRRRGQEARLRCSPMKGHSHVYWYRQLPEEGLKFMVYLQKENIIDESGMPKERFSAEFPKEGPSILRIQQVVRGDSAAYFCASSPYENTEAFFGQGTRLTVV.

This clone was picked up one time. The chain joins TRBV10-1 to TRBJ2-2; tentatively, D is TRBD1 or TRBD2 (5 bases each). The CDR3 length is 12 residues. Germline V gives CDR1 WNHNN, CDR2 SYGVQD (reference sequence). Deletions cut 6 bases from V and 6 bases from J, with 8 bases between. The CDR3 spells CASSGTPGELFF. CDR3 in DNA: TGCGCCAGCAGCGGGACCCCCGGGGAGCTGTTTTTT.

This clone was recorded once. V gene TRBV2 combines with J gene TRBJ1-1, with no clear D. The CDR3 spans 14 residues. The germline CDR1 and CDR2 sequences are SNHLY and FYNNEI. The germline V and J ends were trimmed by 4 bases and 2 bases, with 11 bases remaining between them. The CDR3 sequence: CASSVLGLNTEAFF. DNA of the CDR3: TGTGCCAGCAGTGTTTTAGGTCTCAACACTGAAGCTTTCTTT.

The chain uses TRBV5-1 and TRBJ1-1; unclear D gene. This CDR3 has 14 amino acids. V was pared by 0 bases and J by 5 bases, with 11 bases between. CDR1 and CDR2 from the germline V gene are SGHRS and YFSETQ. The CDR3 DNA reads as TGCGCCAGCAGCTTGGTTGGCAGGCCAACTGAAGCTTTCTTT. It translates to CASSLVGRPTEAFF.

The chain employs TRBV28 and TRBJ2-7, with 8 positions matching TRBD1. The CDR3 loop spans 16 amino acids. Trimming at V came to 4 bases and at J to 5 bases, leaving 13 bases not matched to a gene. CDR1 MDHEN and CDR2 SYDVKM come from the germline V gene. The CDR3 sequence: CASSSGGGQGTHEQYF. As DNA, the CDR3 is TGTGCCAGCAGTTCAGGCGGTGGACAGGGTACCCACGAGCAGTACTTC.

This chain links TRBV6-1 with TRBJ2-7; the D gene is possibly TRBD1 (5 bases). Germline V gene data show CDR1 as MNHNS and CDR2 as SASEGT. The CDR3 sequence is 15 residues long. The V end was cut by 2 bases, the J end by 4 bases, with 15 bases between. DNA for the CDR3: TGTGCCAGCAGTGAACAGGGCCCCGTGGGTTACGAGCAGTACTTC. Translated, it gives CASSEQGPVGYEQYF.

The chain is built from TRBV5-4 and TRBJ2-3; the match to TRBD2 covers 13 bases. The germline gives CDR1 SGHNT, CDR2 YYREEE (reference sequence). Trimming cost V 4 bases and J 4 bases; bases outside gene matches: 3. The CDR3 runs 15 residues. The CDR3 nucleotides are TGTGCCAGCAGCGGGACTAGCGGGAACGCAGATACGCAGTATTTT. Translating gives CASSGTSGNADTQYF.

The chain employs TRBV6-1 and TRBJ1-6, with D maybe TRBD1 (5 bases). This CDR3 is 12 amino acids long. Germline-derived CDR1 and CDR2 are MNHNS and SASEGT. Trimming shortened V by 7 bases and J by 8 bases, and 9 bases separated the two germline ends. As DNA, the CDR3 is TGTGCCAGCATGCTGGGGGATTCACCCCTCCACTTT. This gives the protein CASMLGDSPLHF.

This chain joins TRBV5-1 and TRBJ2-2, with 11 bases identical to TRBD2. Germline loops: CDR1 SGHRS, CDR2 YFSETQ. CDR3 size: 16 residues. V gave up 3 bases and J gave up 4 bases; unmatched junction bases: 5. The CDR3 is CASSSTSGIRTGELFF. DNA for the CDR3: TGCGCCAGCAGCTCGACTAGCGGGATTCGCACCGGGGAGCTGTTTTTT.

The chain is built from TRBV28 and TRBJ1-4; the D is unclear. Trimming pared 8 bases from V and 5 bases from J, leaving 12 bases between. CDR3 length equals 13 residues. The germline gives CDR1 MDHEN, CDR2 SYDVKM. For the CDR3, the DNA is TGTGCCAGCGCTGGAACCACGAATGAAAAACTGTTTTTT. Amino acid sequence: CASAGTTNEKLFF.

In DNA, the CDR3 is TGTGCCAGCCGGGACAGGGGGCTTGCCGGGGAGCTGTTTTTT. It encodes CASRDRGLAGELFF. The J gene is TRBJ2-2, the V gene TRBV28, with TRBD1 identical over 12 bases. There are 14 residues in the CDR3. The germline CDR1 and CDR2 sequences are MDHEN and SYDVKM. J lost 6 bases, V lost 8 bases, and 4 bases had no gene match.